The 10 T cell receptor beta chains below come from one sample, sequenced in a study of CD8 T cells in ankylosing spondylitis. TCRdb re-called the 5' RACE reads with MiXCR, one entry per CDR3 protein. The sample records some 200,000 distinct CDR3 sequences, 15% to 20% being singletons. Sequenced sample: blood, either unsorted or a sorted T cell fraction (not recorded which). These receptors were collected from a male donor aged 5-29 years with ankylosing spondylitis or in good health (not recorded which).

This clonotype was recorded at least ten times. The chain links TRBV20-1 to TRBJ2-7; TRBD1 or TRBD2 may be the D gene (5 bases each). Trimming cost V 3 bases and J 2 bases, with 17 bases left between them. Germline values: CDR1 DFQATT, CDR2 SNEGSKA (reference sequence). The CDR3 has 15 residues. The DNA of the CDR3 is TGCAGTGCTAGTACTCCAGAGGGGATCCCCTACGAGCAGTACTTC. It specifies CSASTPEGIPYEQYF.

The chain has TRBV18 and TRBJ1-1; no clear D. CDR1 is KGHSH, CDR2 LQKENI, per germline. Trimming shortened V by 3 bases and J by 3 bases, and 11 bases separated the two germline ends. This CDR3 comprises 14 residues. The chain's CDR3 is CASSPLGQDTEAFF. In nucleotides, the CDR3 is TGTGCCAGCTCACCCCTTGGGCAAGACACTGAAGCTTTCTTT.

The V gene is TRBV2, the J gene TRBJ2-2; 7 bases are a match to TRBD1. V was clipped by 6 bases and J by 2 bases; unmatched bases: 6. The CDR3 is 15 amino acids. Germline CDR1 and CDR2: SNHLY and FYNNEI. Here the CDR3 reads CASRAGTANTGELFF. The CDR3 nucleotides are TGTGCCAGCAGAGCCGGGACAGCCAACACCGGGGAGCTGTTTTTT. Together with reference TRBV2 and TRBJ2-2, the CDR3 gives the full variable domain: EPEVTQTPSHQVTQMGQEVILRCVPISNHLYFYWYRQILGQKVEFLVSFYNNEISEKSEIFDDQFSVERPDGSNFTLKIRSTKLEDSAMYFCASRAGTANTGELFFGEGSRLTVL.

This clonotype appeared many times. V and J are TRBV30 and TRBJ2-1; D gene uncertain. The CDR3 is 14 amino acids. CDR1 GTSNPN and CDR2 SVGIG come from the germline V gene (reference sequence). V was shortened by 2 bases and J by 8 bases, with 16 bases between the two germline ends. The CDR3 region is CAWSSQVAGDEQFF. In DNA, the CDR3 is TGTGCCTGGAGTTCCCAGGTCGCTGGGGATGAGCAGTTCTTC.

DNA for the CDR3: TGCAGCGTTGGGCGAAGCAACACCGGGGAGCTGTTTTTT. Amino acid sequence: CSVGRSNTGELFF. The chain employs TRBV29-1 and TRBJ2-2; D remains unclear. V shed 4 bases and J shed 2 bases, with 8 bases lying between them. CDR3 length: 13 residues. Germline loops: CDR1 SQVTM, CDR2 ANQGSEA.

The sample holds many counts of this clonotype. The chain carries TRBV15 and TRBJ2-1; no clear D. Trimming removed 0 bases at V and 9 bases at J, with 6 bases between. The germline V gene encodes CDR1 LNHNV and CDR2 YYDKDF (reference sequence). CDR3 length: 12 amino acids. The CDR3 region has the DNA TGTGCCACCAGCAGAGATTTTGCTGAGCAGTTCTTC. This gives the protein CATSRDFAEQFF.

This clonotype was detected ten times or more. This sequence joins TRBV3-1 and TRBJ2-2; the match to TRBD2 covers 13 bases. The trim removed 6 bases at V and 7 bases at J, leaving 11 bases unmatched. The CDR3 length is 17 residues. Germline V CDR1 and CDR2: LGHDT, YNNKEL (reference sequence). For the CDR3, the DNA is TGTGCCAGCAGTCAGGGGACTAGCGGGATTTTGAGCGGGGAGCTGTTTTTT. Its protein is CASSQGTSGILSGELFF. Supplemented by reference TRBV3-1 and TRBJ2-2, the full variable domain reads DTAVSQTPKYLVTQMGNDKSIKCEQNLGHDTMYWYKQDSKKFLKIMFSYNNKELIINETVPNRFSPKSPDKAHLNLHINSLELGDSAVYFCASSQGTSGILSGELFFGEGSRLTVL.

The rearrangement uses TRBV2 and TRBJ2-1; 14 bases map to TRBD2. CDR1 is SNHLY, CDR2 FYNNEI, per germline. V lost 10 bases and J lost 9; bases outside the gene matches: 8. This CDR3 comprises 14 residues. DNA of the CDR3: TGTGCCATATCCGGGACTAGCGGGAGTGGTGAGCAGTTCTTC. As protein: CAISGTSGSGEQFF.

This clonotype was detected many times. This chain connects TRBV28 to TRBJ2-3; D gene unclear. CDR1 is MDHEN and CDR2 is SYDVKM in the germline V gene. The V and J ends lost 3 bases and 6 bases respectively, with 16 bases between them. This CDR3 region has 15 residues. The CDR3 nucleotides are TGTGCCAGCAGTTTCTCCCCCGGGTTGAGGGATACGCAGTATTTT. This gives the protein CASSFSPGLRDTQYF.

In its sample, this clonotype was seen a few times. The genes are TRBV20-1 and TRBJ2-1; 14 positions match TRBD2. Trimming cost V 2 bases and J 6 bases; bases outside gene matches: 3. The germline V gene has CDR1 DFQATT and CDR2 SNEGSKA (reference sequence). The CDR3 covers 15 residues. CDR3 residues: CSARTGTSGSNEQFF. The CDR3 DNA follows: TGCAGTGCTAGAACCGGGACTAGCGGGAGCAATGAGCAGTTCTTC.